The entry below gives a single TCR beta chain sequence along with its context. What it recognizes is unknown. A single base separates this from a much larger clone, so it may be a read error. The final CDR3 position lacks the conserved phenylalanine or tryptophan, pointing to a likely read error. This CDR3 region has 14 residues. Trimming shortened V by 5 bases and J by 0 bases, and 9 bases separated the two germline ends. Quantitative 5'-RACE with molecular barcodes produced the TCR beta libraries. MiXCR, applied by TCRdb to the 5' RACE reads, yields one record per CDR3 protein. The table includes about 330,000 distinct CDR3 sequences, roughly 8% detected once. The sample originates from a study of CD8 T cells in ankylosing spondylitis. Notes on the study in general: Typical of ankylosing spondylitis blood, it appeared, was a TCR beta motif of seven to nine highly homologous variants. Reactive arthritis synovial fluid and blood previously showed some of these motif variants. CD8+ by phenotype, disease-linked clones were relatively rare in peripheral blood.

The receptor was derived from a male donor with ankylosing spondylitis. The V and J genes are TRBV12-3 or TRBV12-4 and TRBJ2-3; TRBD1 might be the D (6 bases). Sample: blood, either unsorted or a sorted T cell fraction (not recorded which). The DNA of the CDR3 is TGTGCCAGCAGTCGGGGACAAAGCACAGATACGCAGTATATT. Amino acid sequence: CASSRGQSTDTQYI.